These 21 T cell receptor beta chains came from one sample sequenced in a study of human T cells and chemical hapten exposure. The sample's time point: patch test 3, about 24 weeks after DPC sensitization. Treatment given: therapeutic diphenylcyclopropenone sensitization with weekly scalp DPC. TCRdb redid the calling of the RACE reads with MiXCR, one entry per CDR3 protein. The sample shows about 190,000 distinct CDR3 sequences, about 22% of them seen only once. The specimen comprised whole blood, sampled in connection with sensitization to the hapten diphenylcyclopropenone (DPC). Every receptor here comes from a woman aged 40-49 years with alopecia areata. Some clones in this sample may be carry-over from other donors' samples.

Ten or more counts support this clonotype. The rearrangement links TRBV20-1 to TRBJ2-1; D may correspond to TRBD1 or TRBD2 (5 bases each). The germline V and J ends were trimmed by 3 bases and 3 bases, with 9 bases remaining between them. This CDR3 is 13 amino acids long. Germline values: CDR1 DFQATT, CDR2 SNEGSKA (reference sequence). This chain's CDR3 is CSASGTGYNEQFF. The CDR3 coding sequence is TGCAGTGCTAGTGGGACGGGCTACAATGAGCAGTTCTTC.

This clonotype was seen only a few times. The chain has TRBV20-1 and TRBJ2-2, with D perhaps TRBD2 (7 bases). This CDR3 has 14 residues. Germline V gene sequence: CDR1 DFQATT, CDR2 SNEGSKA (reference sequence). The V gene lost 4 bases and the J gene lost 1 base, with 10 bases spanning the gap. CDR3 sequence: CSAKGGKNTGELFF. For the CDR3, the DNA is TGCAGTGCTAAGGGGGGGAAGAACACCGGGGAGCTGTTTTTT.

This clonotype has more than one count but fewer than ten. The chain uses TRBV6-2 or TRBV6-3 and TRBJ2-4; a possible D gene is TRBD2 (6 bases). Trimming stripped 0 bases from V and 9 bases from J, with 12 bases between. Germline values: CDR1 MNHEY, CDR2 SVGEGT. The CDR3 has 14 amino acids. The CDR3 DNA reads as TGTGCCAGCAGTTACTCCCTGGGACTTAGCATTCAGTACTTC. Its protein is CASSYSLGLSIQYF.

The chain is built from TRBV12-3 or TRBV12-4 and TRBJ2-1; 11 bases match TRBD2. The J segment lost 9 bases and the V segment lost 5 bases, leaving 9 bases of the junction unmatched. CDR3 size: 15 residues. The CDR3 protein is CASSLRLAGLGEQFF. CDR3 coding DNA: TGTGCCAGCAGTCTCCGACTAGCGGGATTAGGTGAGCAGTTCTTC.

For this clonotype: A read error may be the cause here, since a much bigger clone is one base away. The conserved phenylalanine or tryptophan is not found at the CDR3 terminus, so this likely reflects a read error. V and J are TRBV6-5 and TRBJ1-3; no firm D call. In germline, CDR1 is MNHEY, CDR2 SVGAGI. Trimming shortened V by 3 bases and J by 0 bases, and 6 bases separated the two germline ends. The CDR3 runs 14 residues. CDR3 region: CASSYDDSGNTIYV. The CDR3 bases are TGTGCCAGCAGTTATGATGACTCTGGAAACACCATATATGTT.

This clonotype has a count of ten or more. V and J are TRBV18 and TRBJ1-1; D gene uncertain. This CDR3 region has 16 residues. Germline V gene data show CDR1 as KGHSH and CDR2 as LQKENI. Trimming pared 4 bases from V and 4 bases from J, leaving 19 bases between. For the CDR3, the DNA is TGTGCCAGCTCACTCCGTCAAGGAGGCCGAGGCACTGAAGCTTTCTTT. This sequence encodes CASSLRQGGRGTEAFF.

This clonotype is medium-sized (0.01 to 0.1%). This chain connects TRBV20-1 to TRBJ1-1; D is unclear. Germline lookup yields CDR1 DFQATT and CDR2 SNEGSKA (reference sequence). The CDR3 has 13 amino acids. Trimming pared 1 base from V and 3 bases from J, leaving 9 bases between. The CDR3 sequence: CSARGTGDTEAFF. DNA of the CDR3: TGCAGTGCTAGAGGGACGGGCGACACTGAAGCTTTCTTT.

This clonotype was picked up a small number of times. The chain joins TRBV20-1 to TRBJ2-1; D uncertain. The CDR3 has 14 residues. Trimming cost V 1 base and J 9 bases, with 16 bases left between them. CDR1 and CDR2 from the germline V gene are DFQATT and SNEGSKA (reference sequence). The CDR3 region has the DNA TGCAGTGCTAGAGTGGGTGCTACAACGGGTGAGCAGTTCTTC. The encoded protein is CSARVGATTGEQFF.

V is TRBV20-1 and J is TRBJ1-3; 7 bases map to TRBD1. V lost 2 bases to trimming and J lost 2 bases; unmatched junction nucleotides: 6. Germline loops: CDR1 DFQATT, CDR2 SNEGSKA (reference sequence). The CDR3 consists of 15 residues. Here the CDR3 DNA reads TGCAGTGCTAGACCACGCAGGGGGACTGGAAACACCATATATTTT. Encoded protein: CSARPRRGTGNTIYF.

The rearrangement joins TRBV10-3 to TRBJ2-7, with 8 bases matching TRBD2. Unmatched junction bases numbered 3, after V lost 0 bases and J lost 2 bases. There are 15 residues in the CDR3. The V gene's germline CDR1 is ENHRY and CDR2 SYGVKD. The CDR3 protein is CAISESVAGPYEQYF. The CDR3 nucleotides read TGTGCCATCAGTGAGTCGGTAGCGGGGCCCTACGAGCAGTACTTC.

The rearrangement joins TRBV7-2 to TRBJ2-3, with D perhaps TRBD2 (5 bases). The CDR3 covers 15 residues. The V gene's germline CDR1 is SGHTA and CDR2 FQGNSA. The germline V and J ends were trimmed by 5 bases and 2 bases, with 14 bases remaining between them. The CDR3 protein is CASSPVGVNTDTQYF. For the CDR3, the DNA is TGTGCCAGCAGCCCGGTCGGGGTAAACACAGATACGCAGTATTTT.

This clonotype has just a few counts. The chain combines TRBV29-1 with TRBJ2-3, with 8 nucleotides matching TRBD2. The V and J ends lost 6 bases and 0 bases, in that order; junction bases with no gene match: 5. The CDR3 contains 14 residues. Germline-derived CDR1 and CDR2 are SQVTM and ANQGSEA. CDR3 region: CSVELAGSTDTQYF. The CDR3 nucleotides read TGCAGCGTGGAGTTAGCGGGAAGCACAGATACGCAGTATTTT.

This clonotype came up a few times. This chain uses TRBV5-1 with TRBJ2-7, with D maybe TRBD2 (5 bases). Germline lookup yields CDR1 SGHRS and CDR2 YFSETQ. This CDR3 has 12 residues. Trimming cost V 2 bases and J 9 bases, with 12 bases left between them. The CDR3 loop reads CASSFPDAGQYF. The CDR3 DNA reads TGCGCCAGCAGCTTTCCGGATGCGGGGCAGTACTTC.

This clonotype was counted a few times. The J gene is TRBJ2-3, the V gene TRBV29-1; D is undetermined. Between the trimmed V and J ends, which lost 4 bases and 0 bases, there was a span of 8 bases. This CDR3 comprises 13 residues. CDR1 SQVTM and CDR2 ANQGSEA come from the germline V gene. The CDR3 DNA reads TGCAGCGTTGTAGACGGGAGCACAGATACGCAGTATTTT. Translation: CSVVDGSTDTQYF.

Ten or more counts support this clonotype. The gene calls are TRBV4-2 and TRBJ2-1; 10 bases agree with TRBD2. Trimming took 1 base from V and 7 from J; bases not matched to a gene: 7. The CDR3 is 16 amino acids. Germline CDR1 LGHNA, CDR2 YNFKEQ. In DNA, the CDR3 is TGTGCCAGCAGCCAAGGGCCTAGCGGGAGTGGGAATGAGCAGTTCTTC. Protein sequence: CASSQGPSGSGNEQFF.

V usage is TRBV28 and J usage is TRBJ2-7; D call uncertain. V lost 3 bases and J lost 5, with 14 bases in between. Germline V gives CDR1 MDHEN, CDR2 SYDVKM. There are 14 residues in the CDR3. The CDR3 loop is CASSFEGRPNEQYF. As DNA, the CDR3 is TGTGCCAGCAGTTTTGAAGGGCGGCCTAACGAGCAGTACTTC.

V is TRBV7-9 and J is TRBJ1-2; D gene unclear. The CDR3 loop spans 12 amino acids. V lost 5 bases to trimming and J lost 6 bases, with 10 bases between them. Looked up from germline, CDR1 is SEHNR and CDR2 is FQNEAQ (reference sequence). The CDR3 DNA sequence: TGTGCCAGCAGCGTAGAAGTGAATGGCTACACCTTC. Encoded protein: CASSVEVNGYTF.

The CDR3 is CASSPEIWTGREGEQYF. The CDR3 DNA sequence: TGTGCCAGCAGTCCTGAAATATGGACAGGTAGAGAAGGCGAGCAGTACTTC. The rearrangement joins TRBV28 to TRBJ2-7, with 7 positions matching TRBD1. Trimming removed 5 bases from V and 6 bases from J; junction bases left unmatched: 19. The germline V gene encodes CDR1 MDHEN and CDR2 SYDVKM. The CDR3 consists of 17 residues.

The chain uses TRBV20-1 and TRBJ2-3; maybe TRBD2 (5 bases). The germline CDR1 and CDR2 sequences are DFQATT and SNEGSKA (reference sequence). This CDR3 is 18 amino acids long. V gave up 0 bases and J gave up 2 bases, with 21 bases separating them. In DNA form, the CDR3 reads TGCAGTGCTAGAGATTTCCGCCCCCTAGCTGGAACCACAGATACGCAGTATTTT. Its translation: CSARDFRPLAGTTDTQYF.

This clonotype has at least ten counts. The chain is built from TRBV16 and TRBJ2-7, with D possibly being TRBD2 (5 bases). The CDR3 runs 14 residues. Per germline, CDR1 KGHSY and CDR2 FQNENV. With 0 bases removed from V and 2 bases from J, the gap between germline ends came to 8 bases. CDR3 in DNA: TGTGCCAGCAGCCAATCCGGGAATACCTACGAGCAGTACTTC. This translates into CASSQSGNTYEQYF.

This clonotype was found a few times. This rearrangement joins TRBV4-1 to TRBJ1-2; 7 bases map to TRBD1. V gave up 0 bases and J gave up 3 bases; unmatched junction bases: 4. The CDR3 is 15 residues long. Germline V gives CDR1 MGHRA, CDR2 YSYEKL. CDR3 nucleotides: TGCGCCAGCAGCCAAGAGCCGGGACAGCACTATGGCTACACCTTC. Its translation is CASSQEPGQHYGYTF.